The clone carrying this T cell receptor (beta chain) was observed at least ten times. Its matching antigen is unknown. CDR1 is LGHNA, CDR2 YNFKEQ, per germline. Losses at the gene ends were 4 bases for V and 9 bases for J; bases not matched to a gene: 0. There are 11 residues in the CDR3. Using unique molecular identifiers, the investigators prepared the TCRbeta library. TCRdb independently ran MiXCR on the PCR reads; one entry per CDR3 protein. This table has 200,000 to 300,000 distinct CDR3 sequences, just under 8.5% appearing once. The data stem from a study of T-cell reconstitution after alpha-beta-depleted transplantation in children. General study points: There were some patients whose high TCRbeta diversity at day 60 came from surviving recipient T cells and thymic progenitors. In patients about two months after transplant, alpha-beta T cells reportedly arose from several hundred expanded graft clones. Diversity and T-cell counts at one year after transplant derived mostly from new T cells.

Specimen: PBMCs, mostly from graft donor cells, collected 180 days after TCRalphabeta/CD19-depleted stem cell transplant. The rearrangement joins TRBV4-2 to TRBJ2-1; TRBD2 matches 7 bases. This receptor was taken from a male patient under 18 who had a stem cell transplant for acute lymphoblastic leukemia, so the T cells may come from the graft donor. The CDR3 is CASSREGEQFF. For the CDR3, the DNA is TGTGCCAGCAGCCGGGAGGGTGAGCAGTTCTTC.